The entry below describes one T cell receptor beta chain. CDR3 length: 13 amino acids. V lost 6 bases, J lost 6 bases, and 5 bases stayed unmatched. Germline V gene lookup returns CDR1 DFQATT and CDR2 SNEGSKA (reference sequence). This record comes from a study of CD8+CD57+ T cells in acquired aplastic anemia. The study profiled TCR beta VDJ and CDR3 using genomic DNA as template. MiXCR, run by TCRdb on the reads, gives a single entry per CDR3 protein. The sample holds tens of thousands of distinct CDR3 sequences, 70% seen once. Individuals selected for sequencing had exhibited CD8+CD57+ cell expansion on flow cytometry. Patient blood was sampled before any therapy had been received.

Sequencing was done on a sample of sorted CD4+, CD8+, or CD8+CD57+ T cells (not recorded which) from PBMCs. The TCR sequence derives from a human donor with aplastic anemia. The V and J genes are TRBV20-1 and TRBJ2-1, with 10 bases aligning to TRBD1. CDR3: CSAEGQGGNEQFF. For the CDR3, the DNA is TGCAGTGCGGAAGGACAGGGGGGCAATGAGCAGTTCTTC.